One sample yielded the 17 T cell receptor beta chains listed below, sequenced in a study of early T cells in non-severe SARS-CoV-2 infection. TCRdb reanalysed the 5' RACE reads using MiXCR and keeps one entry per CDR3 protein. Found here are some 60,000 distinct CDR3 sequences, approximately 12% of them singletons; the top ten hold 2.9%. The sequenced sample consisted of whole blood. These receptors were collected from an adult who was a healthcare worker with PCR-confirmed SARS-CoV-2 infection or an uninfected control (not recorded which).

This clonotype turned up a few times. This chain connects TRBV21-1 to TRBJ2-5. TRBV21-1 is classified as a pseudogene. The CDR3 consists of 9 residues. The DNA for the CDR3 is TGTGCCAGCAGAGAGACCCAGTACTTC. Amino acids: CASRETQYF.

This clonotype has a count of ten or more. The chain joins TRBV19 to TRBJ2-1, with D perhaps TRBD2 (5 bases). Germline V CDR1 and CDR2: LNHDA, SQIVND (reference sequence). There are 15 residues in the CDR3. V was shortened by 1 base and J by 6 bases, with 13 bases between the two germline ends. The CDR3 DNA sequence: TGTGCCAGTAGTATAGGCCAGGACTCGGGCAATGAGCAGTTCTTC. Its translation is CASSIGQDSGNEQFF. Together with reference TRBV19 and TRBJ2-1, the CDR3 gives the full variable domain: DGGITQSPKYLFRKEGQNVTLSCEQNLNHDAMYWYRQDPGQGLRLIYYSQIVNDFQKGDIAEGYSVSREKKESFPLTVTSAQKNPTAFYLCASSIGQDSGNEQFFGPGTRLTVL.

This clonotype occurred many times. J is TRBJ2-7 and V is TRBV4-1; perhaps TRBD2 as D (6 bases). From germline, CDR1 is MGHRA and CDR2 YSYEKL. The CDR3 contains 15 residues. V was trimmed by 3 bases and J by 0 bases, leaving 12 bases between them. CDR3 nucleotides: TGCGCCAGCAGCCACGGGCGGGGTAGCTCCTACGAGCAGTACTTC. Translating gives CASSHGRGSSYEQYF.

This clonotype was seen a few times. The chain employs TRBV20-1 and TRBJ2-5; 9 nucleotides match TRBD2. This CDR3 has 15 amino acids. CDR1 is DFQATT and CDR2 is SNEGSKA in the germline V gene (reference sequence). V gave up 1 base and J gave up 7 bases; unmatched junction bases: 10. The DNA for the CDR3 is TGCAGTGCTAGAGCCCCGACTAGCGGATTAGGGACCCAGTACTTC. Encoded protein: CSARAPTSGLGTQYF.

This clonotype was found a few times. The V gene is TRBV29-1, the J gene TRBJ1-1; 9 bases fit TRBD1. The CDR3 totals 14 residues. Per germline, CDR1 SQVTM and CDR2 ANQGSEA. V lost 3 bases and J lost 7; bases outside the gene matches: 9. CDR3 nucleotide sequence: TGCAGCGTTGACCGACAGGGGGGCGAGGGTGAAGCTTTCTTT. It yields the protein CSVDRQGGEGEAFF.

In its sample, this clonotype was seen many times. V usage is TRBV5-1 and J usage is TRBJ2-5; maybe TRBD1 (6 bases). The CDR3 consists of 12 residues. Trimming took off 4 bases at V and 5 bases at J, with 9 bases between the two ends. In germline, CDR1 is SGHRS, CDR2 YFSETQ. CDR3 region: CASSRDIETQYF. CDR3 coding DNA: TGCGCCAGCAGCAGGGACATTGAGACCCAGTACTTC.

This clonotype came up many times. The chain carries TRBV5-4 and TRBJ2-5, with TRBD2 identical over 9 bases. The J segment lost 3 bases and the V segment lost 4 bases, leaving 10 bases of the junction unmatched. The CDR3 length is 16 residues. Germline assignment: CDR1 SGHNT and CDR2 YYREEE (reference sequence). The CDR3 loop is CASSQGSSGRKETQYF. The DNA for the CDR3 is TGTGCCAGCAGCCAGGGGAGTAGCGGGAGAAAAGAGACCCAGTACTTC.

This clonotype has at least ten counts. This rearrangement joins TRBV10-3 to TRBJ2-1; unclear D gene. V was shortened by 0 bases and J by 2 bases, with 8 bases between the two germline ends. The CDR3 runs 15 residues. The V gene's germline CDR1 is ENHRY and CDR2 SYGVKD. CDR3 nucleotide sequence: TGTGCCATCAGTGAGTCGGGAAACGCCTACAATGAGCAGTTCTTC. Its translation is CAISESGNAYNEQFF.

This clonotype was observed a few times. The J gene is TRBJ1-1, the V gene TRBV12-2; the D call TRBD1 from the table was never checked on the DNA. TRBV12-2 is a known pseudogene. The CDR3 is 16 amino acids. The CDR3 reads CASRLRDRHKNTEAFF. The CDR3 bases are TGTGCAAGTCGCCTCCGGGACAGACACAAGAACACTGAAGCTTTCTTT.

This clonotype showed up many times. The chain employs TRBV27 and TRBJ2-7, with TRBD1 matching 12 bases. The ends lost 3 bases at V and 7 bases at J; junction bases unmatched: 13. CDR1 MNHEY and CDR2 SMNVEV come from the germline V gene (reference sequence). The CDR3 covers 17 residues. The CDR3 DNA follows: TGTGCCAGCAGTTTGACCCCCCCGGGACAGGGGGCGCGGGAGCAGTACTTC. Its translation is CASSLTPPGQGAREQYF.

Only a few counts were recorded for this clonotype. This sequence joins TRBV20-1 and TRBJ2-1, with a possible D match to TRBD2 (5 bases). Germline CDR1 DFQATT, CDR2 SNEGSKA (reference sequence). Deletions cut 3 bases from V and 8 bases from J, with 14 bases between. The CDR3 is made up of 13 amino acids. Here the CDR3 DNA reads TGCAGTGCTAGTATGGGGAGACCGGATGAGCAGTTCTTC. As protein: CSASMGRPDEQFF.

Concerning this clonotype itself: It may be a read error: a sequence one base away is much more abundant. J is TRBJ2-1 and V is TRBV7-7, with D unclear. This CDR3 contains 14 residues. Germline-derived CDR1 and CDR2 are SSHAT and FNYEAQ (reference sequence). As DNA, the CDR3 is TGTGCTAGCAGACCCCACCCAGCGTCCAATGAGCAGTTCTTC. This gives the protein CASRPHPASNEQFF.

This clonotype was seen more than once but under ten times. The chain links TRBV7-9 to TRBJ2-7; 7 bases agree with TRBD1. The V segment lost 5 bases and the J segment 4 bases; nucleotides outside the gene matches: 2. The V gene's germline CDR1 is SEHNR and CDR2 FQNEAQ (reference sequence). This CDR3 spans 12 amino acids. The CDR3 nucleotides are TGTGCCAGCAGCGCACAGGGGTACGAGCAGTACTTC. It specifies CASSAQGYEQYF.

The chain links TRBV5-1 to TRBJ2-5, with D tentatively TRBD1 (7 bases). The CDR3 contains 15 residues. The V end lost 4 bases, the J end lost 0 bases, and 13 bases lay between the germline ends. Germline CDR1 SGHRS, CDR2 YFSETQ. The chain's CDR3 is CASSVQGRYQETQYF. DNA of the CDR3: TGCGCCAGCAGCGTACAGGGGAGGTACCAAGAGACCCAGTACTTC.

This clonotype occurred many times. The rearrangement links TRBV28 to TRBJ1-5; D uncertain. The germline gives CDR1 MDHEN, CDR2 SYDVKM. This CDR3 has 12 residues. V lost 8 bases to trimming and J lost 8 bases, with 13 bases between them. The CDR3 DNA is TGTGCCAGCGAGACAAGGCAGGAGCCCCAGCATTTT. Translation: CASETRQEPQHF.

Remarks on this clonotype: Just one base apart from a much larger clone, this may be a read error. Written as DNA, the CDR3 is TGTGCCAGCAGTGCCCGGATCGAGGCCGGGGAGCTGTTTTTT. Protein product: CASSARIEAGELFF. The chain employs TRBV12-3 or TRBV12-4 and TRBJ2-2; D remains ambiguous. Between the trimmed V and J ends, which lost 5 bases and 6 bases, there was a span of 13 bases. This CDR3 has 14 amino acids.

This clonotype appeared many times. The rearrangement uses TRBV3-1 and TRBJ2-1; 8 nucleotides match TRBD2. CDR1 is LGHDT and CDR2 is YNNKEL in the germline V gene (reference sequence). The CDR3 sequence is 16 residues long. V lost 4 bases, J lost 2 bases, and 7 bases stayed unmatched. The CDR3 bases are TGTGCCAGCAGCCGTCAACTAGCGGAGCCCTACAATGAGCAGTTCTTC. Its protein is CASSRQLAEPYNEQFF.